Shown below are 16 T cell receptor beta chains from a single sample sequenced in a study of blood T cell repertoires in COVID-19. Here immunoSEQ multiplex PCR was the method, and the copy in TCRdb shows in-frame clones only, minus some. The sample has fewer than 50,000 clones, approximately 87% seen once. Sequenced sample: peripheral blood. These receptor sequences come from a human donor in a cohort sampled during active COVID-19.

This clone has a handful of counts. The chain carries TRBV7-2 and TRBJ1-1; 7 bases are shared with TRBD1. CDR1 and CDR2 (germline): SGHTA, FQGNSA. The V segment lost 6 bases and the J segment 5 bases; nucleotides outside the gene matches: 9. The CDR3 length is 14 residues. The DNA of the CDR3 is TGTGCCAGCAGTCCAATTACAGGGGTAACTGAAGCTTTCTTT. It specifies CASSPITGVTEAFF.

The chain joins TRBV5-1 to TRBJ1-2; TRBD1 agrees at 9 bases. Germline-derived CDR1 and CDR2 are SGHRS and YFSETQ. With V trimmed by 4 bases and J by 4 bases, 8 bases remained unmatched. CDR3 size: 15 residues. The CDR3 spells CASSLSPGQGYGYTF. CDR3 sequence (DNA): TGCGCCAGCAGCCTATCTCCGGGACAGGGCTATGGCTACACCTTC.

V and J are TRBV4-1 and TRBJ2-2, with 8 bases aligning to TRBD1. This CDR3 spans 17 amino acids. V was clipped by 5 bases and J by 8 bases; unmatched bases: 16. In germline, CDR1 is MGHRA, CDR2 YSYEKL. As DNA, the CDR3 is TGCGCCAGCAGCTCTTTTCTCCGGACAGGGTTCCGAGGGGAGCTGTTTTTT. It is translated as CASSSFLRTGFRGELFF.

The genes are TRBV5-1 and TRBJ1-6, with 9 bases aligning to TRBD1. The germline V gene encodes CDR1 SGHRS and CDR2 YFSETQ. CDR3 length equals 18 residues. Trimming cost V 0 bases and J 4 bases; bases outside gene matches: 8. CDR3 loop: CASSLVGQGTVYNSPLHF. CDR3 coding DNA: TGCGCCAGCAGCTTGGTGGGACAGGGCACCGTATATAATTCACCCCTCCACTTT.

The rearrangement joins TRBV3-1 (or the pseudogene TRBV3-2) to TRBJ2-1; maybe TRBD2 (6 bases). CDR3 length equals 15 residues. From germline, CDR1 is LGHDT and CDR2 YNNKEL (reference sequence). Trimming stripped 4 bases from V and 7 bases from J, with 17 bases between. The DNA of the CDR3 is TGTGCCAGCAGCCGCGGGATTAGCAGAGGGAATGAGCAGTTCTTC. It is translated as CASSRGISRGNEQFF.

The chain uses TRBV2 and TRBJ2-7; 8 bases line up with TRBD1. V gave up 7 bases and J gave up 4 bases; unmatched junction bases: 6. The CDR3 spans 13 residues. The germline gives CDR1 SNHLY, CDR2 FYNNEI. The CDR3 here is CASIYQGAYEQYF. DNA for the CDR3: TGTGCCAGCATTTACCAGGGGGCTTACGAGCAGTACTTC.

The chain is built from TRBV24-1 and TRBJ2-1; tentative D call: TRBD1 (7 bases). Germline assignment: CDR1 KGHDR and CDR2 SFDVKD. V was clipped by 9 bases and J by 3 bases, with 11 bases between them. This CDR3 spans 13 amino acids. The CDR3 nucleotides read TGTGCCACCGGCAGGGGGGACTACAATGAGCAGTTCTTC. Translating it yields CATGRGDYNEQFF.

CDR3 amino acids: CSASDMAKNIQYF. CDR3 bases: TGCAGTGCTAGTGACATGGCCAAAAACATTCAGTACTTC. The chain employs TRBV20-1 and TRBJ2-4, with D unresolved. CDR1 is DFQATT, CDR2 SNEGSKA, per germline (reference sequence). This CDR3 region has 13 residues. Trimming removed 3 bases at V and 1 base at J, with 7 bases between.

The V gene is TRBV6-5, the J gene TRBJ1-2; 9 nucleotides line up with TRBD1. J was trimmed by 4 bases and V by 5 bases; bases with no gene match: 8. The germline CDR1 and CDR2 sequences are MNHEY and SVGAGI. The CDR3 contains 15 residues. The CDR3 protein is CASSKSTGGAYGYTF. For the CDR3, the DNA is TGTGCCAGCAGTAAAAGTACAGGGGGCGCCTATGGCTACACCTTC.

This rearrangement joins TRBV13 to TRBJ2-1; TRBD2 matches 7 bases. Germline V gives CDR1 PRHDT, CDR2 FYEKMQ (reference sequence). This CDR3 comprises 17 residues. The ends lost 5 bases at V and 2 bases at J; junction bases unmatched: 12. CDR3 nucleotides: TGTGCCAGCAGCCCCTCCGCGGGACTATACGCCTACAATGAGCAGTTCTTC. Its protein is CASSPSAGLYAYNEQFF.

V and J are TRBV11-2 and TRBJ1-1, with no clear D. The CDR3 spans 13 residues. Germline CDR1 reads SGHAT; CDR2 reads FQNNGV. V lost 4 bases and J lost 0, with 6 bases in between. The CDR3 DNA sequence: TGTGCCAGCAGCTCACAGATGAACACTGAAGCTTTCTTT. It codes for CASSSQMNTEAFF.

The V call is TRBV15, the J call TRBJ1-5, with D possibly matching TRBD1 (6 bases). CDR3 length: 15 amino acids. Germline V gene data show CDR1 as LNHNV and CDR2 as YYDKDF (reference sequence). V dropped 0 bases and J dropped 6 bases, with 12 bases sitting between them. CDR3 in DNA: TGTGCCACCAGCAGAGAGGGGCAGGGGCCTCAGCCCCAGCATTTT. This gives the protein CATSREGQGPQPQHF. Supplemented by reference TRBV15 and TRBJ1-5, the full variable domain reads DAMVIQNPRYQVTQFGKPVTLSCSQTLNHNVMYWYQQKSSQAPKLLFHYYDKDFNNEADTPDNFQSRRPNTSFCFLDIRSPGLGDTAMYLCATSREGQGPQPQHFGDGTRLSIL.

The chain combines TRBV6-5 with TRBJ2-7; D uncertain. CDR1 MNHEY and CDR2 SVGAGI come from the germline V gene. This CDR3 has 14 residues. With 7 bases removed from V and 4 bases from J, the gap between germline ends came to 17 bases. CDR3: CASKTAVRIYEQYF. In DNA, the CDR3 is TGTGCCAGCAAAACGGCCGTGAGGATATACGAGCAGTACTTC.

V gene TRBV7-3 combines with J gene TRBJ2-6, with D possibly being TRBD2 (6 bases). Trimming pared 1 base from V and 10 bases from J, leaving 26 bases between. Germline V gene data show CDR1 as SGHTA and CDR2 as FQGTGA. The CDR3 runs 19 residues. CDR3 DNA sequence: TGTGCCAGCAGCTTAATCTCGCGCGGGGCGGACCATCCTGGGAACGTCCTGACTTTC. It specifies CASSLISRGADHPGNVLTF.

The J gene is TRBJ2-7, the V gene TRBV6-1; the match to TRBD1 covers 10 bases. Unmatched junction bases numbered 4, after V lost 1 base and J lost 4 bases. This CDR3 has 15 residues. CDR1 is MNHNS, CDR2 SASEGT, per germline. This chain's CDR3 is CASSEGTGGVYEQYF. CDR3 DNA sequence: TGTGCCAGCAGTGAAGGGACAGGGGGGGTGTACGAGCAGTACTTC.

In its sample, this clone was seen once. The J gene is TRBJ2-4, the V gene TRBV18; 13 bases are a match to TRBD2. The junction had 8 bases not matched to a gene; V was cut back by 2 bases and J by 4 bases. The CDR3 runs to 18 residues. CDR1 is KGHSH and CDR2 is LQKENI in the germline V gene. The CDR3 DNA reads TGTGCCAGCTCACCAGAGACTAGCGGGGGGTTTACAAAAAACATTCAGTACTTC. This gives the protein CASSPETSGGFTKNIQYF.